Listed below are T cell receptor beta chains from one sample, sequenced in a study of T cells after yellow fever vaccination. TCRdb analysed the 5' RACE reads with MiXCR anew, one entry per CDR3 protein. The table has approximately 610,000 distinct CDR3 sequences, about a sixth seen once. The sequencing here drew on PBMCs, taken 5 days after the first yellow fever vaccination. These receptors originate from a man between 18 and 29 years old who received the YFV17D yellow fever vaccine. CDR3s include the opening cysteine and the closing phenylalanine or tryptophan. A D gene is named only where the DNA matches it firmly. The size field is filled for only some rows; it gives once, few, many or a size class.

cdr3_nt | cdr3_aa | clone_size | j_call | d_call | v_call
TGCGCCAGCAGCTTGGTGGCAGGACAGGGGAGCACAGATACGCAGTATTTT | CASSLVAGQGSTDTQYF | many | TRBJ2-3 | TRBD1 | TRBV5-1
TGTGCCAGCACCCCACCGGGATCAGAGACCCAGTACTTC | CASTPPGSETQYF | NA | TRBJ2-5 | NA | TRBV7-2
TGTGCCTGGAGCCAGCCCTTCAGCCCCCAGCATTTT | CAWSQPFSPQHF | NA | TRBJ1-5 | NA | TRBV30
TGTGCCAGCAGCCCCCGGGGGGGTCAACGCCAAGAGACCCAGTACTTC | CASSPRGGQRQETQYF | NA | TRBJ2-5 | TRBD2 | TRBV5-4
TGCGCCAGCAGCTTGGGCAACCTAGGGTTGGGAGCTTTCTTT | CASSLGNLGLGAFF | NA | TRBJ1-1 | NA | TRBV5-1
TGTGCCAGCAGTCTAGGGACTTTGGGCACAGATACGCAGTATTTT | CASSLGTLGTDTQYF | many | TRBJ2-3 | NA | TRBV12-3/TRBV12-4
TGTGCCAGCAGGGGACTAGCGTCAGATACGCAGTATTTT | CASRGLASDTQYF | NA | TRBJ2-3 | TRBD2 | TRBV7-2
TGTGCCAGCAGGGACGGGGGGGCGTACAATGAGCAGTTCTTC | CASRDGGAYNEQFF | NA | TRBJ2-1 | TRBD2 | TRBV6-2/TRBV6-3
TGTGCCAGCAGCAAAAAGAACGCGGACAGGGGTGTCTATGGCTACACCTTC | CASSKKNADRGVYGYTF | few | TRBJ1-2 | NA | TRBV21-1
TGTGCCAGCAGCCCAAGTAGCGGGGGTACGCAGTATTTT | CASSPSSGGTQYF | NA | TRBJ2-3 | TRBD2 | TRBV7-3
TGCGCCAGCAGCCGAGCAGGGTCCTCTGGAAACACCATATATTTT | CASSRAGSSGNTIYF | NA | TRBJ1-3 | NA | TRBV4-3
TGTGCCGGCAGCTTGGGTCCGGGGGGACCGGCCGGGGAGCTGTTTTTT | CAGSLGPGGPAGELFF | few | TRBJ2-2 | TRBD2 | TRBV7-9